The present T cell receptor (beta chain) was sequenced within a study of blood T cell repertoires in COVID-19. Germline CDR1 is SGHVS and CDR2 is FQNEAQ. J gave up 0 bases and V 5 bases, and 7 bases lay outside the gene matches. This CDR3 region has 16 residues. The table came from immunoSEQ multiplex PCR; TCRdb's copy has only in-frame clones and leaves some out. The sample holds roughly 73,000 clones; nearly 85% are singletons and the top ten take under 2%. V is TRBV7-8 and J is TRBJ1-3, with 7 bases aligning to TRBD1. The source is a woman aged 60-75 years with acute or convalescent COVID-19. Sequencing was performed on peripheral blood. CDR3 sequence: CASSPGTASSGNTIYF. Written as DNA, the CDR3 is TGTGCCAGCAGCCCCGGGACAGCATCCTCTGGAAACACCATATATTTT. The full variable domain, its missing parts supplied by reference TRBV7-8 and TRBJ1-3, is GAGVSQSPRYKVAKRGQDVALRCDPISGHVSLFWYQQALGQGPEFLTYFQNEAQLDKSGLPSDRFFAERPEGSVSTLKIQRTQQEDSAVYLCASSPGTASSGNTIYFGEGSWLTVV.